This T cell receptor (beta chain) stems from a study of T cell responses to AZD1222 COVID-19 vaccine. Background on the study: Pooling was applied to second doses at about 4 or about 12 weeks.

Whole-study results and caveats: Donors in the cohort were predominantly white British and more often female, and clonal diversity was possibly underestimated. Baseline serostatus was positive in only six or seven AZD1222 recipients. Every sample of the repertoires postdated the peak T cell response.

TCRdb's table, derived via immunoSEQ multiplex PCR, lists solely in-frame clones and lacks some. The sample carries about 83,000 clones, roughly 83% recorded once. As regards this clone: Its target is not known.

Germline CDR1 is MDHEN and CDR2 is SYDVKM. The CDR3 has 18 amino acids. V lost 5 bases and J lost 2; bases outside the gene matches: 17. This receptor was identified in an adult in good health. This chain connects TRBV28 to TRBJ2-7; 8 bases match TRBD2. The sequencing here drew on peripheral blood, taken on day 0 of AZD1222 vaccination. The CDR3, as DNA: TGTGCCAGCAGTCCCTCTCCGGGACTAGGTTCCATCGCCTACGAGCAGTACTTC. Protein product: CASSPSPGLGSIAYEQYF.